These 9 T cell receptor beta chains share one sample of origin, sequenced in a study of blood T cells in healthy people across ages. Next came a second PCR, run for about 7 to 12 cycles, which used a sample-barcoded 5' primer along with a J-beta primer mix. One entry per CDR3 protein, called by TCRdb with MiXCR from the 5' RACE reads. The table includes over 600,000 distinct CDR3 sequences, more than 35% detected once. Input material: blood. Every receptor here comes from a man older than 75 in good health.

There are a few counts of this clonotype. The V call is TRBV9, the J call TRBJ2-3; 11 bases line up with TRBD2. This CDR3 region has 16 residues. Per the germline V gene, CDR1 is SGDLS and CDR2 is YYNGEE. The J segment lost 1 base and the V segment lost 4 bases, leaving 5 bases of the junction unmatched. The CDR3 region has the DNA TGTGCCAGCAGCCCAACACTAGCGGGAGGCACAGATACGCAGTATTTT. This encodes CASSPTLAGGTDTQYF.

A few counts support this clonotype. A read error may produce the germline difference seen at one junction end. This chain uses TRBV29-1 with TRBJ1-2; D is ambiguous. In germline, CDR1 is SQVTM, CDR2 ANQGSEA. The CDR3 length is 12 residues. The CDR3 nucleotides read TGCAGTGTTGAAATCGGGGAGTATGGCTACACCTTC. Translated: CSVEIGEYGYTF.

The sample holds a few counts of this clonotype. This could be a read error, since a much larger clone is one nucleotide away. The V and J genes are TRBV6-2 or TRBV6-3 and TRBJ2-7; D gene ambiguous. The V gene lost 6 bases and the J gene lost 1 base, with 7 bases spanning the gap. The CDR3 contains 12 residues. Looked up from germline, CDR1 is MNHEY and CDR2 is SVGEGT. Here the CDR3 reads CASRATSYEQYF. DNA for the CDR3: TGTGCCAGCAGGGCGACATCCTACGAGCAGTACTTC.

This chain connects TRBV27 to TRBJ2-5; tentatively, D is TRBD1 (7 bases). The CDR3 is 16 amino acids. Trimming pared 4 bases from V and 1 base from J, leaving 16 bases between. CDR1 is MNHEY and CDR2 is SMNVEV in the germline V gene (reference sequence). The CDR3 coding sequence is TGTGCCAGCAGTTACGGAGGGACAGCCTTCCAAGAGACCCAGTACTTC. The encoded protein is CASSYGGTAFQETQYF.

J is TRBJ2-1 and V is TRBV7-3; D gene ambiguous. CDR1 is SGHTA, CDR2 FQGTGA, per germline. V lost 2 bases to trimming and J lost 7 bases, with 9 bases between them. The CDR3 is 13 amino acids. Written as DNA, the CDR3 is TGTGCCAGCAGCTTATTGTCTGGTAATGAGCAGTTCTTC. Translation gives CASSLLSGNEQFF. The variable domain in full, with the rest retrieved from reference TRBV7-3 and TRBJ2-1, is GAGVSQTPSNKVTEKGKYVELRCDPISGHTALYWYRQSLGQGPEFLIYFQGTGAADDSGLPNDRFFAVRPEGSVSTLKIQRTERGDSAVYLCASSLLSGNEQFFGPGTRLTVL.

The chain has TRBV19 and TRBJ2-3, with 9 bases fitting TRBD2. V shed 7 bases, J shed 2 bases, and the junction held 7 bases outside the gene matches. Germline CDR1 and CDR2: LNHDA and SQIVND (reference sequence). CDR3 length: 15 amino acids. The CDR3 reads CASKQVAGATDTQYF. The CDR3 coding sequence is TGTGCCAGTAAGCAAGTAGCGGGAGCCACAGATACGCAGTATTTT.

The V gene is TRBV6-2 or TRBV6-3, the J gene TRBJ2-5; 7 bases fit TRBD2. Germline assignment: CDR1 MNHEY and CDR2 SVGEGT. The CDR3 contains 13 residues. V trimming: 7 bases; J trimming: 4 bases; junction bases outside the gene matches: 6. The CDR3 protein is CASKPPGGETQYF. The CDR3 bases are TGTGCCAGCAAACCCCCGGGGGGAGAGACCCAGTACTTC.

V and J are TRBV4-2 and TRBJ2-7; D is undetermined. Germline V gives CDR1 LGHNA, CDR2 YNFKEQ. V lost 1 base to trimming and J lost 4 bases, with 14 bases between them. The CDR3 is made up of 15 amino acids. The CDR3 loop reads CASSQAIGAPYEQYF. The CDR3 DNA follows: TGTGCCAGCAGCCAAGCCATAGGAGCCCCATACGAGCAGTACTTC.

The chain recombines TRBV12-3 or TRBV12-4 with TRBJ2-1; no reliable D call. V was cut by 4 bases and J by 0 bases, with 10 bases left in between. This CDR3 region has 15 residues. In DNA form, the CDR3 reads TGTGCCAGCAGTTGTGCGGCCAGCTCCTACAATGAGCAGTTCTTC. Translating it yields CASSCAASSYNEQFF.